Each of the 22 T cell receptor beta chains below was sequenced from the same sample in a study of graft-versus-host responses after intestinal transplantation. The data were produced by immunoSEQ multiplex PCR, yet TCRdb's version contains in-frame clones alone and is incomplete. The sample yields about 120,000 clones, around 95% seen once. Their target antigens are unknown. Here the sequenced sample was unstimulated CD8+ T cells sorted from spleen or lymph node cells, taken before intestinal transplant. The receptors come from a human donor who received an intestinal transplant.

The chain recombines TRBV9 with TRBJ1-1; 7 bases map to TRBD1. After removal of 1 base from V and 6 bases from J, the junction contained 15 bases not matched to a gene. Germline assignment: CDR1 SGDLS and CDR2 YYNGEE. CDR3 length: 17 amino acids. CDR3 protein: CASSVSASGTVTAEAFF. CDR3 bases: TGTGCCAGCAGCGTATCAGCTTCCGGGACAGTTACGGCTGAAGCTTTCTTT. Supplemented by reference TRBV9 and TRBJ1-1, the full variable domain reads DSGVTQTPKHLITATGQRVTLRCSPRSGDLSVYWYQQSLDQGLQFLIQYYNGEERAKGNILERFSAQQFPDLHSELNLSSLELGDSALYFCASSVSASGTVTAEAFFGQGTRLTVV.

V gene TRBV27 combines with J gene TRBJ1-4; D gene ambiguous. CDR3 length: 14 amino acids. The germline V gene has CDR1 MNHEY and CDR2 SMNVEV (reference sequence). With 2 bases removed from V and 2 bases from J, the gap between germline ends came to 6 bases. CDR3 sequence: CASSLAVTNEKLFF. Here the CDR3 DNA reads TGTGCCAGCAGTTTAGCCGTGACTAATGAAAAACTGTTTTTT.

This chain links TRBV28 with TRBJ1-3; possibly TRBD1 for D (6 bases). Trimming shortened V by 3 bases and J by 11 bases, and 14 bases separated the two germline ends. This CDR3 is built from 13 residues. Germline-derived CDR1 and CDR2 are MDHEN and SYDVKM. CDR3 nucleotide sequence: TGTGCCAGCAGTTTGTACAACAGGGTCCCCATATATTTT. Residues: CASSLYNRVPIYF.

The V call is TRBV18, the J call TRBJ2-1, with 8 positions matching TRBD2. J gave up 3 bases and V 3 bases, and 10 bases lay outside the gene matches. The CDR3 loop spans 17 amino acids. CDR1 is KGHSH, CDR2 LQKENI, per germline. The CDR3 here is CASSPYSGGLGYNEQFF. CDR3 DNA: TGTGCCAGCTCACCTTACAGTGGGGGACTAGGCTACAATGAGCAGTTCTTC.

The V and J genes are TRBV25-1 and TRBJ2-7; perhaps TRBD1 as D (7 bases). Germline V gene sequence: CDR1 MGHDK, CDR2 SYGVNS. Trimming stripped 1 base from V and 2 bases from J, with 18 bases between. CDR3 length: 17 amino acids. CDR3: CASSESIARDRAYEQYF. In DNA form, the CDR3 reads TGTGCCAGCAGTGAATCGATAGCGCGGGACAGAGCCTACGAGCAGTACTTC.

V gene TRBV27 combines with J gene TRBJ2-7, with no clear D. The J call may be mistaken, given a closer DNA end match to TRBJ2-1. The germline gives CDR1 MNHEY, CDR2 SMNVEV (reference sequence). The CDR3 runs 14 residues. The CDR3 coding sequence is TGTGCCAGCAGTTTAACGGAGTCGTCCAATGAGCAGTTCTTC. Translation: CASSLTESSNEQFF.

The chain links TRBV27 to TRBJ1-1; D not certain. Per the germline V gene, CDR1 is MNHEY and CDR2 is SMNVEV (reference sequence). The V end lost 6 bases, the J end lost 4 bases, and 18 bases lay between the germline ends. CDR3 size: 15 residues. DNA for the CDR3: TGTGCCAGCAGCCCTCTTGGACTTTCGGGCACTGAAGCTTTCTTT. Protein product: CASSPLGLSGTEAFF.

In its sample, this clone was seen once. The chain employs TRBV28 and TRBJ2-7, with D possibly being TRBD2 (5 bases). CDR3 size: 15 residues. Germline V gives CDR1 MDHEN, CDR2 SYDVKM. Deletions cut 4 bases from V and 2 bases from J, with 15 bases between. The CDR3 reads CASSSGGAVAYEQYF. Here the CDR3 DNA reads TGTGCCAGCAGTTCCGGAGGAGCAGTTGCCTACGAGCAGTACTTC.

This clone was recorded once. The chain uses TRBV27 and TRBJ2-3; the D gene could be TRBD1 or TRBD2 (5 bases each). V lost 8 bases and J lost 6, with 15 bases in between. The CDR3 contains 13 residues. The germline V gene encodes CDR1 MNHEY and CDR2 SMNVEV (reference sequence). CDR3 bases: TGTGCCAGCTCCGGGACCCGTAGTGATACGCAGTATTTT. Encoded protein: CASSGTRSDTQYF.

The count of this clone is one. The same CDR3 also results from other DNA sequences found in this sample. The genes are TRBV27 and TRBJ2-1, with TRBD1 matching 11 bases. The V and J ends lost 2 bases and 3 bases, in that order; junction bases with no gene match: 0. CDR3 size: 15 residues. Germline CDR1 is MNHEY and CDR2 is SMNVEV (reference sequence). The CDR3 bases are TGTGCCAGCAGTTTAGGGACAGGGGGCTACAATGAGCAGTTCTTC. Translation: CASSLGTGGYNEQFF.

The chain combines TRBV9 with TRBJ2-5; 11 bases are shared with TRBD2. The V and J ends lost 0 bases and 2 bases, in that order; junction bases with no gene match: 12. CDR3 length: 19 residues. In germline, CDR1 is SGDLS, CDR2 YYNGEE. CDR3 bases: TGTGCCAGCAGCGTAGGGGACTTAGCGGGAGGGGGACCTCAAGAGACCCAGTACTTC. Its protein product is CASSVGDLAGGGPQETQYF.

This chain connects TRBV28 to TRBJ1-4, with a weak D call TRBD1 (5 bases). Germline CDR1 is MDHEN and CDR2 is SYDVKM. The CDR3 runs 14 residues. Trimming took 5 bases from V and 5 from J, leaving 12 bases between them. CDR3 sequence: CASSPGWGNEKLFF. The CDR3 DNA reads TGTGCCAGCAGTCCAGGGTGGGGGAATGAAAAACTGTTTTTT.

The J gene is TRBJ2-3, the V gene TRBV2; D not certain. Germline assignment: CDR1 SNHLY and CDR2 FYNNEI. The CDR3 is made up of 13 amino acids. V lost 3 bases and J lost 4, with 8 bases in between. In nucleotides, the CDR3 is TGTGCCAGCAGTGACAGTAACTCAGATACGCAGTATTTT. It specifies CASSDSNSDTQYF.

CDR3 sequence: CASRPRGVGVSDTQYF. Written as DNA, the CDR3 is TGTGCCAGCAGACCTAGGGGGGTGGGAGTTTCAGATACGCAGTATTTT. This chain uses TRBV7-8 with TRBJ2-3; either TRBD1 or TRBD2 may fit D (6 bases each). In germline, CDR1 is SGHVS, CDR2 FQNEAQ. CDR3 length: 16 residues. V was trimmed by 6 bases and J by 4 bases, leaving 20 bases between them.

CDR3 nucleotides: TGTGCCAGCAGCTCGCGCGGGACTAGCGGCCAGGAGCAGTTCTTC. Translation: CASSSRGTSGQEQFF. The rearrangement joins TRBV5-4 to TRBJ2-1, with TRBD2 matching 11 bases. The ends lost 3 bases at V and 10 bases at J; junction bases unmatched: 9. CDR1 SGHNT and CDR2 YYREEE come from the germline V gene (reference sequence). CDR3 length: 15 residues. The variable domain in full, completed from reference TRBV5-4 and TRBJ2-1, reads ETGVTQSPTHLIKTRGQQVTLRCSSQSGHNTVSWYQQALGQGPQFIFQYYREEENGRGNFPPRFSGLQFPNYSSELNVNALELDDSALYLCASSSRGTSGQEQFFGPGTRLTVL.

The CDR3 reads CASRAGTGDGANVLTF. CDR3 nucleotide sequence: TGCGCCAGCAGAGCCGGGACAGGGGACGGGGCCAACGTCCTGACTTTC. J is TRBJ2-6 and V is TRBV10-2; TRBD1 matches 10 bases. This CDR3 is built from 16 residues. V gave up 6 bases and J gave up 4 bases; unmatched junction bases: 6. Germline-derived CDR1 and CDR2 are WSHSY and SAAADI.

This clone was seen once. The chain has TRBV7-8 and TRBJ2-7; no firm D call. CDR1 is SGHVS and CDR2 is FQNEAQ in the germline V gene. V was clipped by 1 base and J by 3 bases, with 10 bases between them. This CDR3 comprises 14 residues. The CDR3 region has the DNA TGTGCCAGCAGCTTAGAAGGAGTAAACTACGAGCAGTACTTC. This translates into CASSLEGVNYEQYF.

The chain uses TRBV11-1 and TRBJ2-7; D is tentatively TRBD1 or TRBD2 (5 bases each). The CDR3 contains 14 residues. The germline V and J ends were trimmed by 3 bases and 2 bases, with 11 bases remaining between them. The germline V gene has CDR1 SGHAT and CDR2 FQDESV (reference sequence). CDR3 in amino acids: CASSLNGATYEQYF. In nucleotides, the CDR3 is TGTGCCAGCAGCTTGAACGGGGCGACCTACGAGCAGTACTTC.

This rearrangement joins TRBV29-1 to TRBJ2-1; 7 nucleotides match TRBD2. The CDR3 length is 15 residues. With V trimmed by 6 bases and J by 4 bases, 12 bases remained unmatched. Germline loops: CDR1 SQVTM, CDR2 ANQGSEA. CDR3 region: CSVGGRADEYNEQFF. CDR3 bases: TGCAGCGTCGGCGGGAGAGCTGATGAATACAATGAGCAGTTCTTC.

The V call is TRBV9, the J call TRBJ1-2; no firm D call. Germline CDR1 SGDLS, CDR2 YYNGEE. Trimming left V 4 bases short and J 3 bases short, with 16 bases between. The CDR3 runs 15 residues. The CDR3 here is CASSPTEGVYYGYTF. CDR3 bases: TGTGCCAGCAGCCCAACGGAGGGTGTTTACTATGGCTACACCTTC.

The chain recombines TRBV4-2 with TRBJ2-7, with TRBD1 identical over 9 bases. The CDR3 spans 15 residues. V trimming: 2 bases; J trimming: 2 bases; junction bases outside the gene matches: 4. Germline-derived CDR1 and CDR2 are LGHNA and YNFKEQ. This chain's CDR3 is CASSQSQGATYEQYF. CDR3 nucleotide sequence: TGTGCCAGCAGCCAATCACAGGGGGCGACCTACGAGCAGTACTTC.

With respect to this clone: The junction does not match germline at one end; this may be a read error. This chain joins TRBV7-8 and TRBJ2-5; D is ambiguous. This CDR3 is built from 12 residues. The V gene's germline CDR1 is SGHVS and CDR2 FQNEAQ. The CDR3 DNA reads as TGTGCCAGCAGCTTATCACGGGTCATTGGGGACTTC. Its translation is CASSLSRVIGDF.